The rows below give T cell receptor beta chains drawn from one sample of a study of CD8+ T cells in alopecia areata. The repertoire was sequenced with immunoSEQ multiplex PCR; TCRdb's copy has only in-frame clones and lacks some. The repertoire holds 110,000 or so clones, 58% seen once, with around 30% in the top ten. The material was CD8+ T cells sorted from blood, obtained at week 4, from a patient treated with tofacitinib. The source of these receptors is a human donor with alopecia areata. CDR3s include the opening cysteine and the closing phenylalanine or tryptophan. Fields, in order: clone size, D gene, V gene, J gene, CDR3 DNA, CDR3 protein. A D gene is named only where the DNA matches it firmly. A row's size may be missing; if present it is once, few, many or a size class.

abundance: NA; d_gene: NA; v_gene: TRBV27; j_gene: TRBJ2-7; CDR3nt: TGTGCCAGCAGTTTACGGCGGCACTACGAGCAGTACTTC; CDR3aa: CASSLRRHYEQYF
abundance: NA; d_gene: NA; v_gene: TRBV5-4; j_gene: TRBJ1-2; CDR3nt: TGTGCCGCACAGGGAGAGGACTATGGCTACACCTTC; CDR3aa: CAAQGEDYGYTF
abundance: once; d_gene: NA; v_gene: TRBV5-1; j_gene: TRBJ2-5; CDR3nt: TGCGCCAGCAGCTTGGGTGACTGGCAGGGGCAAGAGACCCAGTACTTC; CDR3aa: CASSLGDWQGQETQYF
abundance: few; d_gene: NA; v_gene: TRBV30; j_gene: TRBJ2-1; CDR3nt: TGTGCCTGGAGTCCCGTGGACAGCTACAATGAGCAGTTCTTC; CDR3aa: CAWSPVDSYNEQFF
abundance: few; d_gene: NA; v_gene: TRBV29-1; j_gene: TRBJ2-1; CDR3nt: TGCAGCGTTGTGGGGGGTCCGAACAATGAGCAGTTCTTC; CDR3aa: CSVVGGPNNEQFF
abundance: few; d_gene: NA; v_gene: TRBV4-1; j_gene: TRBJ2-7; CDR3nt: TGCGCCAGCAGCCCAAGTGTTCAAGGGGTCTACGAGCAGTACTTC; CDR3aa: CASSPSVQGVYEQYF
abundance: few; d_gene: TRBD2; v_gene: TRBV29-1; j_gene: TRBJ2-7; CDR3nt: TGCAGCGTTGAAAACGGACTAGCGGGAACTTCCTACGAGCAGTACTTC; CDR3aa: CSVENGLAGTSYEQYF
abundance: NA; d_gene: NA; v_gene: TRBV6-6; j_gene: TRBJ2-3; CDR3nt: TGTGCCAGCAGATACACAGATACGCAGTATTTT; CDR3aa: CASRYTDTQYF
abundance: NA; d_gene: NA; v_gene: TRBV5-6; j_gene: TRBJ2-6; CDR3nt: TGTGCCAGCAGCTTGGTGGGAGCCCCCTCTGGGGCCAACGTCCTGACTTTC; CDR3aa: CASSLVGAPSGANVLTF
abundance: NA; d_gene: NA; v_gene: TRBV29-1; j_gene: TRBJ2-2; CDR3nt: TGCAGCGTTAAGTGGAACACCGGGGAGCTGTTTTTT; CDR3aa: CSVKWNTGELFF
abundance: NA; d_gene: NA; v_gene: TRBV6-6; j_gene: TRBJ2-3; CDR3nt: TGTGCCAGCAGTACTCTACACGGGGGAACAGATACGCAGTATTTT; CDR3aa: CASSTLHGGTDTQYF
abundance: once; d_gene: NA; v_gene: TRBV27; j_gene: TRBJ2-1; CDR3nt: TGTGCCAGCAGCCCTCTGGACGGCTGGAATGAGCAGTTCTTC; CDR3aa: CASSPLDGWNEQFF
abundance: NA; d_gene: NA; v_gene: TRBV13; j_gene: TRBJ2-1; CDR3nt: TGTGCCAGCAGCCTAGGGCACCCCAATGAGCAGTTCTTC; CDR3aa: CASSLGHPNEQFF
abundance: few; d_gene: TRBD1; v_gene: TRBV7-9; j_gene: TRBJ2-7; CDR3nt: TGTGCCAGCAGCTCTGCCGGGACAGTGCCCTACGAGCAGTACTTC; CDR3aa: CASSSAGTVPYEQYF
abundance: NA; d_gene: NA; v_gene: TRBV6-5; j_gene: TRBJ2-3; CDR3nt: TGTGCCAGCAGTCAAGGAGGGGCGGATACGCAGTATTTT; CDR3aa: CASSQGGADTQYF
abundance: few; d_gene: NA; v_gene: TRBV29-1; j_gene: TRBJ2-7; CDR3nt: TGCAGCGTTGAAGATCGGAGTGACTACGAGCAGTACTTC; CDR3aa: CSVEDRSDYEQYF
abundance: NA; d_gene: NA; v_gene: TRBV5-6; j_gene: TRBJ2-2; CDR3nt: TGTGCCAGCAGCTGGGACACCTCCTCGAACACCGGGGAGCTGTTTTTT; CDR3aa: CASSWDTSSNTGELFF
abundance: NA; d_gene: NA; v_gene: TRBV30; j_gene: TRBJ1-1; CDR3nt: TGTGCCTGGAGTGTAGGGGTGAACACTGAAGCTTTCTTT; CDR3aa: CAWSVGVNTEAFF
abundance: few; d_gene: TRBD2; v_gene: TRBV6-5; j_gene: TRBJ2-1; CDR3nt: TGTGCCAGCAGTTACGGGACTAGCGGGGGGAATGAGCAGTTCTTC; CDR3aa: CASSYGTSGGNEQFF
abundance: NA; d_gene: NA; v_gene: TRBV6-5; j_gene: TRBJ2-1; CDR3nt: TGTGCCAGCAGTTACTCGAACGCGCATGAGCAGTTCTTC; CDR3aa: CASSYSNAHEQFF
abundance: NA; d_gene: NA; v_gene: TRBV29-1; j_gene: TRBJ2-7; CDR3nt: TGCAGCGTTGATACCCCCTCCTACGAGCAGTACTTC; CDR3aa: CSVDTPSYEQYF
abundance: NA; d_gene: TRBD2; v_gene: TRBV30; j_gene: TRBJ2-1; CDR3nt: TGTGCCTGGAGTGTACTTCGGGGGGGGAATGAGCAGTTCTTC; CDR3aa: CAWSVLRGGNEQFF
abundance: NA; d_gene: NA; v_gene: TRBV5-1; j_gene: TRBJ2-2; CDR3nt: TGCGCCAGCAGCTTGGAGGGTACCGGGGAGCTGTTTTTT; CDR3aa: CASSLEGTGELFF
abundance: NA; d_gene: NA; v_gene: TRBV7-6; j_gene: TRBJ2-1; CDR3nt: TGTGCCAGCAGCTTGGTTGAGCAGTTCTTC; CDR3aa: CASSLVEQFF
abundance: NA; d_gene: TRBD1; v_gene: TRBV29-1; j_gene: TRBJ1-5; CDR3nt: TGCAGCGTAGCCACAGGGGGCGGTCAGCCCCAGCATTTT; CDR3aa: CSVATGGGQPQHF
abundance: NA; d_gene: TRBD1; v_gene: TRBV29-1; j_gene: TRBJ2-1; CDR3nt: TGCAGCTGGGACAGCAACACCAATGAGCAGTTCTTC; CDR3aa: CSWDSNTNEQFF
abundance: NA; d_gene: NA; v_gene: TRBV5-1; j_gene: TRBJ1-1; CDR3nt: TGCGCCAGCAGCTCGGAGGGGACTGAAGCTTTCTTT; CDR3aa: CASSSEGTEAFF
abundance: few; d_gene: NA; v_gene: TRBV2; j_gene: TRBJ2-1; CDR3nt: TGTGCCAGCCGCGGATGGAATGAGCAGTTCTTC; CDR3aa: CASRGWNEQFF
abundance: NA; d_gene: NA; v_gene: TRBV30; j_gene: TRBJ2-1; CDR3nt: TGTGCCTGGAGTGTGGGCAATGAGCAGTTCTTC; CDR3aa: CAWSVGNEQFF
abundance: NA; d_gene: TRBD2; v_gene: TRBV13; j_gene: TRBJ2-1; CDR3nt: TGTGCCAGCAGCTCCCGGACTAGCGGGGGCTACAATGAGCAGTTCTTC; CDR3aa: CASSSRTSGGYNEQFF
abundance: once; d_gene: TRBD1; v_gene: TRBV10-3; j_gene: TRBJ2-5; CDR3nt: TGTGCCATCAGTGAGGACAGGGAAGGGCACCAAGAGACCCAGTACTTC; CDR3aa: CAISEDREGHQETQYF
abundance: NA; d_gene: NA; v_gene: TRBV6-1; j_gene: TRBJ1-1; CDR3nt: TGTGCCAGCAGTGAAGGACCACAATGGAACACTGAAGCTTTCTTT; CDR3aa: CASSEGPQWNTEAFF